A single sample is the source of the 18 T cell receptor beta chains below, sequenced in a study of blood T cells in healthy people across ages. With a J-beta primer mix and a sample-barcoded 5' primer, a second PCR ran 7 to 11 cycles. Via MiXCR, TCRdb re-called the 5' RACE reads, giving one row per CDR3 protein. The data hold approximately 600,000 distinct CDR3 sequences, with under 70% observed a single time. The sample consisted of blood. The receptor source for this set is a man aged 60 to 75 in good health.

This rearrangement joins TRBV3-1 to TRBJ1-2; D is uncertain. V was clipped by 0 bases and J by 2 bases, with 10 bases between them. The CDR3 is 15 amino acids. Looked up from germline, CDR1 is LGHDT and CDR2 is YNNKEL (reference sequence). The CDR3 reads CASSQDRSQNYGYTF. CDR3 in DNA: TGTGCCAGCAGCCAAGATAGGTCCCAGAACTATGGCTACACCTTC.

This chain connects TRBV29-1 to TRBJ1-2; weak D call: TRBD1 (5 bases). CDR1 is SQVTM, CDR2 ANQGSEA, per germline. V shed 4 bases and J shed 3 bases, with 12 bases lying between them. The CDR3 spans 13 residues. Written as DNA, the CDR3 is TGCAGCGTTGGAGGGGCCAGGGACTATGGCTACACCTTC. Amino acid sequence: CSVGGARDYGYTF.

The V and J genes are TRBV7-2 and TRBJ2-3; 10 bases fit TRBD1. Germline values: CDR1 SGHTA, CDR2 FQGNSA. The CDR3 consists of 15 residues. The J segment lost 6 bases and the V segment lost 1 base, leaving 4 bases of the junction unmatched. Here the CDR3 reads CASSLVGQGWDTQYF. In nucleotides, the CDR3 is TGTGCCAGCAGCTTAGTGGGACAGGGGTGGGATACGCAGTATTTT. Using reference TRBV7-2 and TRBJ2-3 for the parts outside the CDR3, the full variable domain is GAGVSQSPSNKVTEKGKDVELRCDPISGHTALYWYRQSLGQGLEFLIYFQGNSAPDKSGLPSDRFSAERTGGSVSTLTIQRTQQEDSAVYLCASSLVGQGWDTQYFGPGTRLTVL.

The rearrangement uses TRBV7-2 and TRBJ2-5, with D tentatively TRBD2 (5 bases). CDR1 SGHTA and CDR2 FQGNSA come from the germline V gene. This CDR3 comprises 15 residues. Trimming shortened V by 2 bases and J by 0 bases, and 10 bases separated the two germline ends. The CDR3 coding sequence is TGTGCCAGCAGCTTATTGATAGCGCACCAAGAGACCCAGTACTTC. Its translation: CASSLLIAHQETQYF.

The sample holds one count of this clonotype. This sequence joins TRBV5-1 and TRBJ2-5, with a tentative D call TRBD1 (5 bases). Germline lookup yields CDR1 SGHRS and CDR2 YFSETQ. The CDR3 totals 17 residues. V shed 2 bases and J shed 11 bases, with 28 bases lying between them. For the CDR3, the DNA is TGCGCCAGCAGCTTCGACAGAGCCGGCCCACTTCATTCTGAGCAGTACTTC. Its translation: CASSFDRAGPLHSEQYF.

The gene calls are TRBV18 and TRBJ2-4; possible D gene TRBD1, 5 bases. The CDR3 is 16 amino acids. V was cut by 0 bases and J by 2 bases, with 11 bases left in between. Germline V gene sequence: CDR1 KGHSH, CDR2 LQKENI. The CDR3 DNA follows: TGTGCCAGCTCACCACCTTCAGGGCGGCCCAAAAACATTCAGTACTTC. This translates into CASSPPSGRPKNIQYF.

This rearrangement joins TRBV18 to TRBJ1-1; 8 bases line up with TRBD1. J lost 2 bases, V lost 7 bases, and 9 bases had no gene match. The V gene's germline CDR1 is KGHSH and CDR2 LQKENI. This CDR3 is 15 amino acids long. The CDR3 nucleotides are TGTGCCAGCTTCAAGGGAGGACAGGGAAACACTGAAGCTTTCTTT. Translating it yields CASFKGGQGNTEAFF.

The CDR3, as DNA: TGTGCCAGCAGTCCACAGAGTTCGAACACCGGGGAGCTGTTTTTT. Its translation: CASSPQSSNTGELFF. This chain connects TRBV2 to TRBJ2-2; D is unclear. The CDR3 spans 15 residues. Germline CDR1 and CDR2: SNHLY and FYNNEI. V dropped 5 bases and J dropped 0 bases, with 10 bases sitting between them.

The J gene is TRBJ2-4, the V gene TRBV20-1; possibly TRBD1 for D (5 bases). Per germline, CDR1 DFQATT and CDR2 SNEGSKA (reference sequence). Trimming left V 3 bases short and J 7 bases short, with 7 bases between. This CDR3 region has 11 residues. The CDR3 sequence: CSARGPNIQYF. DNA for the CDR3: TGCAGTGCTAGGGGGCCGAACATTCAGTACTTC.

The chain employs TRBV28 and TRBJ2-5; TRBD1 agrees at 10 bases. The trim removed 5 bases at V and 5 bases at J, leaving 8 bases unmatched. In germline, CDR1 is MDHEN, CDR2 SYDVKM. The CDR3 covers 15 residues. The CDR3 DNA is TGTGCCAGCAGTCCCCCAGACAGGGGGCGGGAGACCCAGTACTTC. Translating gives CASSPPDRGRETQYF.

This clonotype appeared a few times. As DNA, the CDR3 is TGTGCCAGCAGTTTACGCTATGGGCCCGGGACCGAAAGAGGAAGGGAGCTGTTTTTT. Translated: CASSLRYGPGTERGRELFF. The rearrangement uses TRBV28 and TRBJ2-2; D could derive from TRBD1 or TRBD2 (5 bases each). The CDR3 is 19 residues long. CDR1 and CDR2 from the germline V gene are MDHEN and SYDVKM. V lost 2 bases to trimming and J lost 9 bases, with 28 bases between them.

This clonotype showed up just a few times. The V gene is TRBV6-5, the J gene TRBJ2-1; D is possibly TRBD1 or TRBD2 (5 bases each). V lost 7 bases and J lost 6, with 13 bases in between. Germline V lookup: CDR1 MNHEY, CDR2 SVGAGI. The CDR3 loop spans 13 amino acids. The CDR3 protein is CASTLKGSNEQFF. CDR3 bases: TGTGCCAGCACCCTGAAGGGGAGCAATGAGCAGTTCTTC.

The rearrangement uses TRBV27 and TRBJ1-6; D call uncertain. The V and J ends lost 4 bases and 0 bases respectively, with 16 bases between them. This CDR3 has 18 amino acids. CDR1 is MNHEY and CDR2 is SMNVEV in the germline V gene (reference sequence). CDR3 nucleotide sequence: TGTGCCAGCAGTTCAGGAATCGGCATTTACTCCTATAATTCACCCCTCCACTTT. This codes for CASSSGIGIYSYNSPLHF.

V is TRBV19 and J is TRBJ1-6; 8 bases are a match to TRBD1. V lost 5 bases to trimming and J lost 9 bases; unmatched junction nucleotides: 6. Germline V lookup: CDR1 LNHDA, CDR2 SQIVND (reference sequence). The CDR3 spans 14 residues. The CDR3 spells CASSVGQGVSPLHF. The CDR3 region has the DNA TGTGCCAGTAGTGTCGGACAGGGCGTTTCACCCCTCCACTTT.

Notes on this clonotype: No conserved phenylalanine or tryptophan is present at the end of the CDR3, so a read error is the likely explanation. The chain carries TRBV12-3 or TRBV12-4 and TRBJ2-3, with TRBD2 matching over 7 bases. Trimming cost V 3 bases and J 1 base; bases outside gene matches: 10. This CDR3 is built from 17 residues. The CDR3 DNA is TGTGCCAGCAGTTTGTTCCCCGGGACTACAGGCACAGATACGCAGTATTTA. Protein: CASSLFPGTTGTDTQYL.

The rearrangement links TRBV20-1 to TRBJ2-5, with 9 nucleotides matching TRBD2. V lost 2 bases and J lost 5; bases outside the gene matches: 6. Germline CDR1 DFQATT, CDR2 SNEGSKA (reference sequence). The CDR3 covers 14 residues. CDR3 protein: CSARQLAGWETQYF. In DNA, the CDR3 is TGCAGTGCTAGACAGCTAGCGGGGTGGGAGACCCAGTACTTC.

This chain uses TRBV7-8 with TRBJ2-1; TRBD2 agrees at 7 bases. The germline V gene has CDR1 SGHVS and CDR2 FQNEAQ. The V gene end was trimmed by 6 bases and the J gene end by 6 bases; junction bases not matched to a gene: 11. This CDR3 spans 15 amino acids. The CDR3, as DNA: TGTGCCAGCAGACTTCGGGGGGACCTACGCAATGAGCAGTTCTTC. It specifies CASRLRGDLRNEQFF. Using reference TRBV7-8 and TRBJ2-1 for the parts outside the CDR3, the full variable domain is GAGVSQSPRYKVAKRGQDVALRCDPISGHVSLFWYQQALGQGPEFLTYFQNEAQLDKSGLPSDRFFAERPEGSVSTLKIQRTQQEDSAVYLCASRLRGDLRNEQFFGPGTRLTVL.

The genes are TRBV5-1 and TRBJ2-1; TRBD1 matches 11 bases. CDR1 is SGHRS and CDR2 is YFSETQ in the germline V gene. The V and J ends lost 7 bases and 7 bases, in that order; junction bases with no gene match: 7. CDR3 length: 14 residues. The CDR3 region has the DNA TGCGCCAGCGACCCGGGACAGGGGGTAAATGAGCAGTTCTTC. Translation: CASDPGQGVNEQFF.